Reported below is one T cell receptor beta chain. Its antigen is unknown. It was with unique molecular identifiers that the TCRbeta library was prepared. TCRdb independently ran MiXCR on the PCR reads; one entry per CDR3 protein. The profile shows about 980,000 distinct CDR3 sequences, around 30% of them singletons. Trimming took off 4 bases at V and 3 bases at J, with 11 bases between the two ends. The length of the CDR3 is 15 residues. CDR1 is KGHDR and CDR2 is SFDVKD in the germline V gene. The data stem from a study of T-cell reconstitution after alpha-beta-depleted transplantation in children. The study, taken as a whole, reports: Several hundred expanded graft clones reportedly were the source of alpha-beta T cells about two months after transplant. After one year, T-cell counts and TCRbeta diversity mostly came from new T cells. Surviving recipient T cells and thymic progenitors underlay high day-60 TCRbeta diversity in some patients.

The sequences come from PBMCs, mostly from graft donor cells, collected 360 days after TCRalphabeta/CD19-depleted stem cell transplant. The J gene is TRBJ2-2, the V gene TRBV24-1, with D possibly matching TRBD1 (5 bases). The TCR was taken from a boy less than two years old who had a stem cell transplant for SCID, so the T cells may come from the graft donor. The CDR3 coding sequence is TGTGCCACCAGTGACTCTCGACAGTACACCGGGGAGCTGTTTTTT. It codes for CATSDSRQYTGELFF.